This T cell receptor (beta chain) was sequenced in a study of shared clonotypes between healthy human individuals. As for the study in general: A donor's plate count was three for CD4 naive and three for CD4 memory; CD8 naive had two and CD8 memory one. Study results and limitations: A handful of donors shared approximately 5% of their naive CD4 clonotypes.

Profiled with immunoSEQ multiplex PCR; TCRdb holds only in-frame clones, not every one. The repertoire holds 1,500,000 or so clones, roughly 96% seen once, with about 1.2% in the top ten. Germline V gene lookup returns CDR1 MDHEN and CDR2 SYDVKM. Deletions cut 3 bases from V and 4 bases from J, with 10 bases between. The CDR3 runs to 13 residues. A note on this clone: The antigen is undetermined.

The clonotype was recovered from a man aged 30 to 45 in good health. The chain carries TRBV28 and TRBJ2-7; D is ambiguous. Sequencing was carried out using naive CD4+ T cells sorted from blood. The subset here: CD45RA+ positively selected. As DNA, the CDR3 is TGTGCCAGCAGTTTGGTCACCAGTTACGAGCAGTACTTC. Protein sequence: CASSLVTSYEQYF.